These 27 T cell receptor beta chains originate from one sample sequenced in a study of cytomegalovirus exposure and HLA in healthy donors. PCR employed 60 Vbeta and 13 Jbeta primers. Profiled with immunoSEQ multiplex PCR; TCRdb holds only in-frame clones, not every one. Among 90,000 to 100,000 clones listed, approximately 70% were seen once. The specimen sequenced was PBMCs. These receptors came from a man aged 50-60 years in good health and CMV-seronegative.

The V and J genes are TRBV7-9 and TRBJ2-1; 7 positions match TRBD1. Germline V gives CDR1 SEHNR, CDR2 FQNEAQ (reference sequence). The CDR3 contains 15 residues. V lost 0 bases, J lost 5 bases, and 4 bases stayed unmatched. CDR3 sequence (DNA): TGTGCCAGCAGCTTAGCTGGGACAGCGAACAATGAGCAGTTCTTC. Amino acids: CASSLAGTANNEQFF. The whole variable domain, filled in from reference TRBV7-9 and TRBJ2-1, reads DTGVSQNPRHKITKRGQNVTFRCDPISEHNRLYWYRQTLGQGPEFLTYFQNEAQLEKSRLLSDRFSAERPKGSFSTLEIQRTEQGDSAMYLCASSLAGTANNEQFFGPGTRLTVL.

V is TRBV30 and J is TRBJ2-1, with 8 bases lining up with TRBD2. V was clipped by 4 bases and J by 12 bases; unmatched bases: 14. The CDR3 runs to 14 residues. Germline CDR1 GTSNPN, CDR2 SVGIG (reference sequence). As DNA, the CDR3 is TGTGCCTGGAAGTATGGTACTAGCGGTAGTCGGCAGTTCTTC. Protein: CAWKYGTSGSRQFF.

This clone was observed a few times. V gene TRBV5-5 combines with J gene TRBJ2-5; 7 nucleotides agree with TRBD2. V lost 1 base to trimming and J lost 4 bases; unmatched junction nucleotides: 1. Germline V gene sequence: CDR1 SGHKS, CDR2 YYEKEE (reference sequence). The CDR3 length is 13 residues. CDR3 nucleotide sequence: TGTGCCAGCAGCTTGACGGGGGGAGAGACCCAGTACTTC. It codes for CASSLTGGETQYF.

J is TRBJ2-1 and V is TRBV11-2; the D gene is possibly TRBD1 (5 bases). Germline CDR1 SGHAT, CDR2 FQNNGV. The CDR3 loop spans 14 amino acids. V lost 1 base and J 6 bases, leaving 10 bases between the germline ends. CDR3 sequence (DNA): TGTGCCAGCAGCTTAGCTCGACAGCCCAATGAGCAGTTCTTC. Residues: CASSLARQPNEQFF.

This clone appeared a few times. The chain joins TRBV14 to TRBJ2-7, with D hard to call. V was clipped by 10 bases and J by 6 bases, with 19 bases between them. CDR1 and CDR2 (germline): SGHDN, FVKESK. This CDR3 spans 13 amino acids. CDR3 in DNA: TGTGCCATCTGGCCCCCTCAAATTCGCGAGCAGTACTTC. This sequence encodes CAIWPPQIREQYF.

DNA of the CDR3: TGTGCCAGCAGCGTAGCTGGGACAGGGTTCGAGACCCAGTACTTC. Its protein product is CASSVAGTGFETQYF. The chain has TRBV9 and TRBJ2-5; 9 bases fit TRBD1. Germline trimming cut 0 bases from V and 5 bases from J; bases unmatched to any gene: 5. Germline lookup yields CDR1 SGDLS and CDR2 YYNGEE. The CDR3 is made up of 15 amino acids.

This chain uses TRBV7-9 with TRBJ2-2; 7 nucleotides line up with TRBD1. Germline trimming cut 6 bases from V and 6 bases from J; bases unmatched to any gene: 4. From germline, CDR1 is SEHNR and CDR2 FQNEAQ (reference sequence). The CDR3 has 13 amino acids. CDR3 amino acids: CASSLTGAGELFF. DNA of the CDR3: TGTGCCAGCAGTCTCACAGGGGCCGGGGAGCTGTTTTTT.

The V call is TRBV5-6, the J call TRBJ2-7; possible D gene TRBD2, 5 bases. The V end lost 4 bases, the J end lost 6 bases, and 20 bases lay between the germline ends. The length of the CDR3 is 15 residues. Germline values: CDR1 SGHDT, CDR2 YYEEEE. The CDR3 is CASSLSREGGREQYF. The CDR3 nucleotides read TGTGCCAGCAGCCTCTCCCGGGAAGGAGGCCGCGAGCAGTACTTC.

This clone was picked up a small number of times. The chain carries TRBV5-4 and TRBJ2-3, with 9 bases matching TRBD1. Per germline, CDR1 SGHNT and CDR2 YYREEE (reference sequence). The CDR3 runs to 15 residues. Germline trimming cut 0 bases from V and 5 bases from J; bases unmatched to any gene: 4. CDR3 amino acids: CASSLAQGAIDTQYF. CDR3 sequence (DNA): TGTGCCAGCAGCTTGGCACAGGGGGCAATAGATACGCAGTATTTT.

The CDR3 bases are TGTGCCAGCAGCAGGGGAGGGAACGCGCAGCCCCAGCATTTT. Residues: CASSRGGNAQPQHF. The chain is built from TRBV28 and TRBJ1-5; maybe TRBD1 (6 bases). The CDR3 is made up of 14 amino acids. The germline V gene encodes CDR1 MDHEN and CDR2 SYDVKM. V lost 6 bases and J lost 7, with 16 bases in between.

This clone has a handful of counts. This chain connects TRBV5-1 to TRBJ2-5, with 12 bases lining up with TRBD2. Trimming cost V 2 bases and J 2 bases; bases outside gene matches: 4. The germline V gene has CDR1 SGHRS and CDR2 YFSETQ. This CDR3 has 16 amino acids. CDR3 amino acids: CASSFLAGGGQETQYF. The CDR3 coding sequence is TGCGCCAGCAGCTTCCTAGCGGGAGGGGGGCAAGAGACCCAGTACTTC.

This rearrangement joins TRBV18 to TRBJ2-7; the D gene is possibly TRBD1 (6 bases). Germline V gene lookup returns CDR1 KGHSH and CDR2 LQKENI. Between the trimmed V and J ends, which lost 3 bases and 5 bases, there was a span of 17 bases. The length of the CDR3 is 15 residues. The DNA for the CDR3 is TGTGCCAGCTCACCGACAGGTGGAACAATGAACGAGCAGTACTTC. It yields the protein CASSPTGGTMNEQYF.

The V and J genes are TRBV18 and TRBJ1-4; D perhaps matches TRBD1 (5 bases). Germline V gives CDR1 KGHSH, CDR2 LQKENI. The CDR3 is 14 residues long. V was trimmed by 6 bases and J by 8 bases, leaving 16 bases between them. In DNA, the CDR3 is TGTGCCAGCTCCCCCCGAGGGGAGGGCGAAAAACTGTTTTTT. Residues: CASSPRGEGEKLFF.

The rearrangement uses TRBV28 and TRBJ2-7; a possible D gene is TRBD2 (7 bases). V shed 10 bases and J shed 2 bases, with 15 bases lying between them. Germline CDR1 is MDHEN and CDR2 is SYDVKM. The CDR3 extends over 13 amino acids. The CDR3 reads CATEGGGTYEQYF. The CDR3 nucleotides read TGTGCCACCGAGGGGGGGGGCACCTACGAGCAGTACTTC.

Concerning this clone: The sample carries other DNA sequences with the same CDR3. The chain recombines TRBV5-4 with TRBJ2-5, with 11 bases fitting TRBD1. The CDR3 has 13 amino acids. V trimming: 4 bases; J trimming: 5 bases; junction bases outside the gene matches: 1. Germline CDR1 and CDR2: SGHNT and YYREEE (reference sequence). The CDR3 region is CASSRDRGETQYF. CDR3 sequence (DNA): TGTGCCAGCAGCCGGGACAGGGGGGAGACCCAGTACTTC.

V gene TRBV15 combines with J gene TRBJ1-4; D not certain. This CDR3 is 14 amino acids long. Trimming removed 0 bases from V and 5 bases from J, with 7 bases in between. Germline V gene sequence: CDR1 LNHNV, CDR2 YYDKDF (reference sequence). CDR3 DNA: TGTGCCACCAGCAGAGACGGGGTGAATGAAAAACTGTTTTTT. Its protein product is CATSRDGVNEKLFF.

The gene calls are TRBV27 and TRBJ2-5; 10 nucleotides match TRBD2. The CDR3 runs to 15 residues. CDR1 MNHEY and CDR2 SMNVEV come from the germline V gene (reference sequence). With V trimmed by 5 bases and J by 0 bases, 3 bases remained unmatched. Here the CDR3 DNA reads TGTGCCAGCAGTCCAGGACTAGCGGACCAAGAGACCCAGTACTTC. This translates into CASSPGLADQETQYF.

The chain recombines TRBV18 with TRBJ1-2; 7 nucleotides line up with TRBD1. Germline lookup yields CDR1 KGHSH and CDR2 LQKENI. V was clipped by 4 bases and J by 6 bases; unmatched bases: 8. The CDR3 is 14 residues long. CDR3 nucleotide sequence: TGTGCCAGCTCACTACCCAGCAGGGGGGATGGCTACACCTTC. This codes for CASSLPSRGDGYTF. Looking up the rest from reference TRBV18 and TRBJ1-2 gives the full variable domain: NAGVMQNPRHLVRRRGQEARLRCSPMKGHSHVYWYRQLPEEGLKFMVYLQKENIIDESGMPKERFSAEFPKEGPSILRIQQVVRGDSAAYFCASSLPSRGDGYTFGSGTRLTVV.

The J gene is TRBJ1-1, the V gene TRBV7-2, with D tentatively TRBD1 (5 bases). This CDR3 spans 13 amino acids. The germline V gene has CDR1 SGHTA and CDR2 FQGNSA. The V and J ends lost 2 bases and 4 bases respectively, with 8 bases between them. In DNA, the CDR3 is TGTGCCAGCAGCTTATGGGGGGGCACTGAAGCTTTCTTT. Protein sequence: CASSLWGGTEAFF.

This clone appeared a few times. CDR3 nucleotide sequence: TGTGCCTGGAATAAGGGACAGAACCATAACTATGGCTACACCTTC. Translation: CAWNKGQNHNYGYTF. V gene TRBV30 combines with J gene TRBJ1-2; TRBD1 agrees at 7 bases. The V gene's germline CDR1 is GTSNPN and CDR2 SVGIG (reference sequence). The length of the CDR3 is 15 residues. J was trimmed by 1 base and V by 4 bases; bases with no gene match: 9.

Worth noting for this clone: Germline is not matched at one junction end, which may reflect a read error. The rearrangement joins TRBV7-9 to TRBJ1-3; 8 bases are a match to TRBD1. Germline V gene data show CDR1 as SEHNR and CDR2 as FQNEAQ (reference sequence). CDR3 length equals 16 residues. The CDR3: CSSSVDRGSSGNTIYF. The CDR3 coding sequence is TGTTCCAGCAGCGTAGACAGGGGTAGCTCTGGAAACACCATATATTTT. Filled out from reference TRBV7-9 and TRBJ1-3, the complete variable domain reads DTGVSQNPRHKITKRGQNVTFRCDPISEHNRLYWYRQTLGQGPEFLTYFQNEAQLEKSRLLSDRFSAERPKGSFSTLEIQRTEQGDSAMYLCSSSVDRGSSGNTIYFGEGSWLTVV.

This clone occurred once. The J gene is TRBJ2-5, the V gene TRBV29-1; 10 positions agree with TRBD2. The J call may be faulty, since TRBJ2-7 better matches the DNA end. Germline V gene sequence: CDR1 SQVTM, CDR2 ANQGSEA. The CDR3 spans 15 residues. The CDR3 spells CSVFSGLAGDYEQYF. CDR3 nucleotide sequence: TGCAGCGTTTTCTCGGGGCTAGCGGGGGACTACGAGCAGTACTTC.

V gene TRBV5-8 combines with J gene TRBJ2-3, with D possibly TRBD1 on 6 matching bases. The germline V and J ends were trimmed by 0 bases and 1 base, with 9 bases remaining between them. The V gene's germline CDR1 is SGHTS and CDR2 YDEGEE. This CDR3 is 15 amino acids long. The CDR3 DNA reads as TGTGCCAGCAGCTTGGGGCAGGGGCGCACAGATACGCAGTATTTT. Translated, it gives CASSLGQGRTDTQYF. The whole variable domain, remainder taken from reference TRBV5-8 and TRBJ2-3, is EAGVTQSPTHLIKTRGQQATLRCSPISGHTSVYWYQQALGLGLQFLLWYDEGEERNRGNFPPRFSGRQFPNYSSELNVNALELEDSALYLCASSLGQGRTDTQYFGPGTRLTVL.

V usage is TRBV7-9 and J usage is TRBJ2-3, with a tentative D call TRBD1 (6 bases). Germline loops: CDR1 SEHNR, CDR2 FQNEAQ (reference sequence). This CDR3 is 17 amino acids long. Trimming took 6 bases from V and 7 from J, leaving 26 bases between them. For the CDR3, the DNA is TGTGCCAGCAGATTACTTACAGGGAATCCCAATGAATATACGCAGTATTTT. It encodes CASRLLTGNPNEYTQYF.

The table lists this clone with a few counts. The chain carries TRBV10-1 and TRBJ2-5; no reliable D call. The germline V gene has CDR1 WNHNN and CDR2 SYGVQD (reference sequence). The CDR3 extends over 12 amino acids. V was clipped by 5 bases and J by 5 bases, with 9 bases between them. For the CDR3, the DNA is TGCGCCAGCAGTCGCCTCGGTGAGACCCAGTACTTC. It is translated as CASSRLGETQYF.

Of note for this clone: Other DNA sequences of this sample code for an identical CDR3. V usage is TRBV7-2 and J usage is TRBJ1-2; 7 positions agree with TRBD1. V lost 0 bases to trimming and J lost 8 bases; unmatched junction nucleotides: 15. This CDR3 comprises 17 residues. Germline assignment: CDR1 SGHTA and CDR2 FQGNSA. CDR3 in DNA: TGTGCCAGCAGCTTAGCCACCCTGACAGGGACGTTCTACGGCTACACCTTC. Translating it yields CASSLATLTGTFYGYTF.

V usage is TRBV5-6 and J usage is TRBJ2-1; D may be TRBD2 (6 bases). CDR3 length: 16 residues. V lost 4 bases and J 2 bases, leaving 16 bases between the germline ends. From germline, CDR1 is SGHDT and CDR2 YYEEEE. The CDR3 bases are TGTGCCAGCAGCCCCACTGGGCGGGGCACCTACAATGAGCAGTTCTTC. Protein sequence: CASSPTGRGTYNEQFF.